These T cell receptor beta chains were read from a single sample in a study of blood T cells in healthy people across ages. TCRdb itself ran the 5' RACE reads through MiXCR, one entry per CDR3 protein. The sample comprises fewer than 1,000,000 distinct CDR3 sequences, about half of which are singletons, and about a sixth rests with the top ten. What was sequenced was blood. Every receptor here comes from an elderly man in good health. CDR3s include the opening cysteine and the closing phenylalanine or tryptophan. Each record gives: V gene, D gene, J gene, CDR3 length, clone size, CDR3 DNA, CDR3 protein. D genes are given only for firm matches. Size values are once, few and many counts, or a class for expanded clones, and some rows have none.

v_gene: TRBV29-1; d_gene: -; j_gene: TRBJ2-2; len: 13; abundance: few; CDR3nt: TGCAGCGTTGATAGGGGATGGACCGGGGAGCTGTTTTTT; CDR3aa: CSVDRGWTGELFF
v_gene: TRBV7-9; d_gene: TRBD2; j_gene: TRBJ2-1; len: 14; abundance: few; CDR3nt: TGTGCCAGCGGATCCGGGACTAACTACAATGAGCAGTTCTTC; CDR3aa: CASGSGTNYNEQFF
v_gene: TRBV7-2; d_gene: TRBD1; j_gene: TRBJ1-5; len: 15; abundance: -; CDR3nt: TGTGCCAGCAGCTTAGAGACAGGGCACAATCAGCCCCAGCATTTT; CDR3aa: CASSLETGHNQPQHF
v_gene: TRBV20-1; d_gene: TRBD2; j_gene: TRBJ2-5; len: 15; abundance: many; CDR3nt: TGCAGTGCTAGAACCCCGGGGAGCGGGACGACAAATCCGTACTTC; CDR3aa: CSARTPGSGTTNPYF
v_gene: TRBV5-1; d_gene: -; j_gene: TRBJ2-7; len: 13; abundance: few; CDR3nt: TGCGCCAGCAGCACAGGGCCTTTCTACGAGCAGTACTTC; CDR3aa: CASSTGPFYEQYF
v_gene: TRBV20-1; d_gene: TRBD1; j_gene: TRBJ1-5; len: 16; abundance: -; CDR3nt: TGCAGTGCCCTGGGGACAGGCCGTCCTAGCAATCAGCCCCAGCATTTT; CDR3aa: CSALGTGRPSNQPQHF
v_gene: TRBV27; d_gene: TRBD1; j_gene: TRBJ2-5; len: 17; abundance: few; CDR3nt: TGTGCCAGCCCCAAGTGGAGTCCAACAGGGGGCGCAGAGACCCAGTACTTC; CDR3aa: CASPKWSPTGGAETQYF
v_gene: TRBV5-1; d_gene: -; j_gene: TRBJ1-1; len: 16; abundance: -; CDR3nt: TGCGCCAGCAGCTGGGCCCATACGACAGCCTTCAGTGAAGCTTTCTTT; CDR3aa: CASSWAHTTAFSEAFF
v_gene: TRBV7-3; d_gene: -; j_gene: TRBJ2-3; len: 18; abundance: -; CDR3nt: TGTGCCAGCAGCCCGAAGGGTGGTCAGGGTCTTCTAACAGATACGCAGTATTTT; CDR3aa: CASSPKGGQGLLTDTQYF
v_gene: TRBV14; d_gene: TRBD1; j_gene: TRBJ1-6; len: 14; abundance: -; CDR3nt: TGTGCCAGCAGCCAGGACAGGGGCACTTCACCCCTCCACTTT; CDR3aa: CASSQDRGTSPLHF
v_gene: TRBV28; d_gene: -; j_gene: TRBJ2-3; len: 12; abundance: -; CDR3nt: TGTGCCGGCAGTTTGGTACAGGATACGCAGTATTTT; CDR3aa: CAGSLVQDTQYF
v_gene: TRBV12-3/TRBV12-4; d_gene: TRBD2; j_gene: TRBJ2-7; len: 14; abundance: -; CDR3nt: TGTGCCAGCAGTTTCTTGCGGGGGGGAGGAGAGCAGTACTTC; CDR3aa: CASSFLRGGGEQYF
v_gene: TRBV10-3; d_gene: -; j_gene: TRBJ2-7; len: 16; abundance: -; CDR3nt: TGTGCCATCAACCAGAGGGTAGCCGGGTCCTACAATGAGCAGTACTTC; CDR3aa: CAINQRVAGSYNEQYF
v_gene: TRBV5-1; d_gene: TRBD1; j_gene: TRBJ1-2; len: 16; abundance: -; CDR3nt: TGCGCCAGCAGCTTAACCGGGACAGGCCGTAACTATGGCTACACCTTC; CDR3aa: CASSLTGTGRNYGYTF
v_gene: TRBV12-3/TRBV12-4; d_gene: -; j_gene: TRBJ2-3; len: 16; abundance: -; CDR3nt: TGTGCCAGCAGTTTAGGCCCCGGGTTTAGCACAGATACGCAGTATTTT; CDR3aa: CASSLGPGFSTDTQYF
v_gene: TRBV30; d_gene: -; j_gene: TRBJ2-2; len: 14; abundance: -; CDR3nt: TGTGCCTGGAGTGTAACAGGGTTCCTCGGGGAGCTGTTTTTT; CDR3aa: CAWSVTGFLGELFF
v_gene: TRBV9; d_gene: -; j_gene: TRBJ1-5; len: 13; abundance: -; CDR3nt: TGTGCCAGCAGCGTGGATCAAGTTCAGCCCCAGCATTTT; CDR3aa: CASSVDQVQPQHF
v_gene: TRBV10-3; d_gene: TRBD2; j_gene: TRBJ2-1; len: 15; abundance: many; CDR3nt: TGTGCCATCAGTTCAGGACTAGCGGGACTTAATGAGCAGTTCTTC; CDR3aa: CAISSGLAGLNEQFF
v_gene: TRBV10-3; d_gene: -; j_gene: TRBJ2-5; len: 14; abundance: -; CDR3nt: TGTGCCATCAGTGAGCCCGCCACCCCCGAGACCCAGTACTTC; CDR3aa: CAISEPATPETQYF
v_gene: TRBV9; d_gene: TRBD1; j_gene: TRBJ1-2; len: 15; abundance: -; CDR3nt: TGTGCCAGCAGCCCCCAGGTCGGGACAGGGAGCGGCTACACCTTC; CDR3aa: CASSPQVGTGSGYTF
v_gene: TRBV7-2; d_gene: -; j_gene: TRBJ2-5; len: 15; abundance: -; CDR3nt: TGTGCCAGCAGCTTATCGGGCGGTAAAAGTAATGAGCAGTACTTC; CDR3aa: CASSLSGGKSNEQYF
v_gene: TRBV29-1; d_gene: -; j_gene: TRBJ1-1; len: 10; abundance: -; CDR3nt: TGCAGCGTTGTCGTCACTGAAGCTTTCTTT; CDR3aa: CSVVVTEAFF